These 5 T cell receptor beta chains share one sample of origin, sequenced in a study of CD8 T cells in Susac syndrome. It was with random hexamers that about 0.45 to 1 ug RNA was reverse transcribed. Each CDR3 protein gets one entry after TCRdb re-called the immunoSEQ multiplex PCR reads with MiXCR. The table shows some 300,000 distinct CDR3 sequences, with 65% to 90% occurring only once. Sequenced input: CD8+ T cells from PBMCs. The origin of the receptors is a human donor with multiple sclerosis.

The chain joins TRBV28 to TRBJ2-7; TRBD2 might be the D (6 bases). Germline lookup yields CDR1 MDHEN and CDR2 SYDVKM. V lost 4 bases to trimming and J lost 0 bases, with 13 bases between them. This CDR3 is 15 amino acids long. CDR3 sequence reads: CASSSWLASSYEQYF. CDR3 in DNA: TGTGCCAGCAGTTCGTGGCTAGCGAGCTCCTACGAGCAGTACTTC.

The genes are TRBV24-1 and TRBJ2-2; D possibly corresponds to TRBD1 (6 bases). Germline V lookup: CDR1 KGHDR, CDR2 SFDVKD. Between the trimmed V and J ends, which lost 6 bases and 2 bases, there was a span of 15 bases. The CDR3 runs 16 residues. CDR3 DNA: TGTGCCACCAGTAAATCCCACAGGGTTAACACCGGGGAGCTGTTTTTT. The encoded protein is CATSKSHRVNTGELFF.

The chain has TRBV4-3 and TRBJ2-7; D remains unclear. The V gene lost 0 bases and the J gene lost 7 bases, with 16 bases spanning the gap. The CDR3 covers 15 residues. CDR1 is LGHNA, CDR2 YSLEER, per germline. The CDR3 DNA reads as TGCGCCAGCAGCCAAGACTTGATTTCCTATGGGGAGCAGTACTTC. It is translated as CASSQDLISYGEQYF.

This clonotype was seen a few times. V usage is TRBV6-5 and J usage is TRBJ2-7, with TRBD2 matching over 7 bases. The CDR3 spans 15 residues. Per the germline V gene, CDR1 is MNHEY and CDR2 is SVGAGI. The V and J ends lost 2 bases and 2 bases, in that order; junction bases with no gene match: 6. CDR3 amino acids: CASSYGSGQTYEQYF. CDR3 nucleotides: TGTGCCAGCAGTTACGGTAGCGGGCAGACCTACGAGCAGTACTTC.

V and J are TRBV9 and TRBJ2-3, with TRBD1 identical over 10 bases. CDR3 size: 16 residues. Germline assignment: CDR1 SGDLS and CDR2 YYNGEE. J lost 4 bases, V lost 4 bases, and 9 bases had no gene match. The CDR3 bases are TGTGCCAGCAGCTTTCTTCGGACAGGGGGGGCAGATACGCAGTATTTT. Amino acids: CASSFLRTGGADTQYF.